This T cell receptor (beta chain) was documented in a study of T cell responses to AZD1222 COVID-19 vaccine. The ends lost 8 bases at V and 1 base at J; junction bases unmatched: 11. The CDR3 runs to 15 residues. In germline, CDR1 is SNHLY, CDR2 FYNNEI. Some clones are missing from TCRdb's copy, which holds only in-frame ones; the method was immunoSEQ multiplex PCR. The top ten hold around 17% of the sample, which has about 120,000 clones, 86% seen once. The sample in question was peripheral blood, obtained 28 days after the second AZD1222 dose. This receptor was obtained from an adult who received the AZD1222 COVID-19 vaccine. V and J are TRBV2 and TRBJ2-7, with 7 nucleotides matching TRBD2. CDR3 sequence reads: CASLISGGGSYEQYF. The CDR3 DNA follows: TGTGCCAGCTTGATCTCCGGCGGGGGATCCTACGAGCAGTACTTC.